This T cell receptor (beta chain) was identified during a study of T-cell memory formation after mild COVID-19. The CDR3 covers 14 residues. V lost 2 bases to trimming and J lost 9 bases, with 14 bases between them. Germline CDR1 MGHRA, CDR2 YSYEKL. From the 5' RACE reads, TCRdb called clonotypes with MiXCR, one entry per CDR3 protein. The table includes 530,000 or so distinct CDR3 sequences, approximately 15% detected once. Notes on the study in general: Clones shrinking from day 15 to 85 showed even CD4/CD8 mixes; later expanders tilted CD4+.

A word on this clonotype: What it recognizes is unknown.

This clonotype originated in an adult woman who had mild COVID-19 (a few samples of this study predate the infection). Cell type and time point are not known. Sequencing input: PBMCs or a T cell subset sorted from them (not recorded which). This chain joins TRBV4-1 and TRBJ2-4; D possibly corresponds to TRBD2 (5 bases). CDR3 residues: CASSQMSGVGIQYF. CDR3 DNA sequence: TGCGCCAGCAGCCAAATGAGCGGCGTGGGCATTCAGTACTTC.